This TCR beta chain was captured in a study of blood T cell repertoires in COVID-19. V gave up 6 bases and J gave up 7 bases, with 13 bases separating them. There are 13 residues in the CDR3. The repertoire was sequenced with immunoSEQ multiplex PCR; TCRdb's copy has only in-frame clones and lacks some. The sample includes about 120,000 clones, 79% seen only once; the top ten take approximately 35%. This sequence joins TRBV12-3 or TRBV12-4 and TRBJ1-3, with D maybe TRBD1 (6 bases). Sequencing was carried out using peripheral blood. This clonotype originated in a man aged 35 to 55 with active or convalescent COVID-19. CDR3 residues: CASSSTGSNTIYF. The DNA for the CDR3 is TGTGCCAGCAGCAGCACAGGGAGCAACACCATATATTTT.